Listed here are 20 T cell receptor beta chains from one sample, sequenced in a study of blood T cell repertoires in COVID-19. Repertoires were generated with immunoSEQ multiplex PCR, while TCRdb's copy carries only in-frame clones and drops some. The data show 200,000 or so clones, about 90% seen once. Sequenced input: peripheral blood. All receptors derive from a woman in her fifties or sixties with acute or convalescent COVID-19.

The V call is TRBV24-1, the J call TRBJ2-3; 9 positions agree with TRBD2. Looked up from germline, CDR1 is KGHDR and CDR2 is SFDVKD. This CDR3 spans 14 amino acids. The ends lost 3 bases at V and 4 bases at J; junction bases unmatched: 1. The CDR3 DNA sequence: TGTGCCACCAGTGATAGCGGGAGGTCAGATACGCAGTATTTT. Its translation is CATSDSGRSDTQYF.

The chain combines TRBV29-1 with TRBJ2-7; 10 bases map to TRBD1. The germline gives CDR1 SQVTM, CDR2 ANQGSEA. CDR3 size: 15 residues. Germline trimming cut 2 bases from V and 5 bases from J; bases unmatched to any gene: 9. CDR3 protein: CSVEPWDRGSHEQYF. As DNA, the CDR3 is TGCAGCGTTGAACCCTGGGACAGGGGTTCCCACGAGCAGTACTTC.

The chain recombines TRBV7-9 with TRBJ2-1; 9 nucleotides match TRBD1. The CDR3 is made up of 16 amino acids. The V gene's germline CDR1 is SEHNR and CDR2 FQNEAQ (reference sequence). Germline trimming cut 4 bases from V and 7 bases from J; bases unmatched to any gene: 11. The CDR3 sequence is CASSSLPRDRVNEQFF. CDR3 in DNA: TGTGCCAGCAGCTCCCTCCCCCGGGACAGGGTTAATGAGCAGTTCTTC.

The chain uses TRBV12-3 or TRBV12-4 and TRBJ2-1, with D unresolved. The V and J ends lost 5 bases and 7 bases respectively, with 9 bases between them. This CDR3 region has 12 residues. The CDR3 DNA follows: TGTGCCAGCAGTGACTCAGAGAATGAGCAGTTCTTC. It translates to CASSDSENEQFF.

The rearrangement links TRBV5-1 to TRBJ2-1; 7 bases match TRBD1. CDR1 and CDR2 (germline): SGHRS, YFSETQ. Germline trimming cut 1 base from V and 3 bases from J; bases unmatched to any gene: 4. The CDR3 has 15 residues. CDR3 loop: CASSLTGTDYNEQFF. The CDR3 DNA sequence: TGCGCCAGCAGCTTGACCGGGACAGACTACAATGAGCAGTTCTTC.

The CDR3 protein is CASKVGRTDTQYF. The CDR3 nucleotides read TGCGCCAGCAAGGTAGGGAGGACAGATACGCAGTATTTT. This chain connects TRBV23-1 to TRBJ2-3; a possible D gene is TRBD2 (6 bases). TRBV23-1 is treated as an ORF (open reading frame) with a function not yet certain. V was pared by 7 bases and J by 3 bases, with 11 bases between. There are 13 residues in the CDR3.

The genes are TRBV29-1 and TRBJ1-2, with D perhaps TRBD1 (5 bases). The germline V gene has CDR1 SQVTM and CDR2 ANQGSEA. V was clipped by 3 bases and J by 8 bases, with 13 bases between them. The length of the CDR3 is 12 residues. CDR3 loop: CSVEFSGRGYTF. The CDR3 DNA sequence: TGCAGCGTTGAGTTTTCAGGGAGGGGCTACACCTTC.

This sequence joins TRBV18 and TRBJ1-2; 8 nucleotides align to TRBD1. The CDR3 has 12 amino acids. CDR1 and CDR2 (germline): KGHSH, LQKENI. V lost 3 bases to trimming and J lost 7 bases; unmatched junction nucleotides: 1. CDR3 residues: CASSPQGAGYTF. CDR3 DNA: TGTGCCAGCTCACCTCAGGGGGCTGGCTACACCTTC.

This chain links TRBV3-1 (or the pseudogene TRBV3-2) with TRBJ1-4; D gene ambiguous. The CDR3 loop spans 15 amino acids. The germline gives CDR1 LGHDT, CDR2 YNNKEL (reference sequence). Trimming left V 0 bases short and J 4 bases short, with 9 bases between. The CDR3 DNA reads TGTGCCAGCAGCCAAGATCAACAGTTTAATGAAAAACTGTTTTTT. This encodes CASSQDQQFNEKLFF.

The table lists this clone with a few counts. The DNA for the CDR3 is TGTGCCAGCAGCTCGCAACTAGCCGGAGAGACCCAGTACTTC. Residues: CASSSQLAGETQYF. This rearrangement joins TRBV7-2 to TRBJ2-5; perhaps TRBD2 as D (6 bases). V was clipped by 4 bases and J by 4 bases, with 13 bases between them. In germline, CDR1 is SGHTA, CDR2 FQGNSA. The CDR3 runs 14 residues.

The rearrangement joins TRBV11-2 to TRBJ1-4; D ambiguous. CDR3 length equals 12 residues. Germline V lookup: CDR1 SGHAT, CDR2 FQNNGV. V lost 6 bases and J lost 2, with 4 bases in between. The CDR3 region is CASSHTNEKLFF. Written as DNA, the CDR3 is TGTGCCAGCAGTCATACTAATGAAAAACTGTTTTTT.

The CDR3 sequence is CASSQGTGFGYEQYF. As DNA, the CDR3 is TGTGCCAGCAGCCAAGGGACAGGGTTCGGGTACGAGCAGTACTTC. This rearrangement joins TRBV3-1 (or the pseudogene TRBV3-2) to TRBJ2-7, with 8 bases identical to TRBD1. This CDR3 contains 15 residues. CDR1 is LGHDT, CDR2 YNNKEL, per germline (reference sequence). With 1 base clipped from V and 4 bases from J, the junction kept 6 bases outside the gene matches.

The chain combines TRBV7-2 with TRBJ2-5; D is possibly TRBD1 (5 bases). V was clipped by 5 bases and J by 3 bases, with 16 bases between them. Per the germline V gene, CDR1 is SGHTA and CDR2 is FQGNSA. The CDR3 length is 15 residues. The CDR3 sequence: CASSPGRGPEETQYF. DNA of the CDR3: TGTGCCAGCAGCCCAGGGCGCGGTCCTGAAGAGACCCAGTACTTC. Supplemented by reference TRBV7-2 and TRBJ2-5, the full variable domain reads GAGVSQSPSNKVTEKGKDVELRCDPISGHTALYWYRQSLGQGLEFLIYFQGNSAPDKSGLPSDRFSAERTGGSVSTLTIQRTQQEDSAVYLCASSPGRGPEETQYFGPGTRLLVL.

This clone has just one count. This chain joins TRBV11-2 and TRBJ2-5, with D maybe TRBD1 (6 bases). The V gene lost 5 bases and the J gene lost 3 bases, with 19 bases spanning the gap. This CDR3 has 16 residues. Germline V lookup: CDR1 SGHAT, CDR2 FQNNGV. CDR3 loop: CASSRTRGPFEETQYF. The CDR3 region has the DNA TGTGCCAGCAGCCGAACCAGGGGCCCCTTTGAAGAGACCCAGTACTTC.

This chain links TRBV12-2 with TRBJ2-7; the D call in the table, TRBD2, was not verified against the DNA. TRBV12-2 is annotated as a pseudogene. CDR3 size: 12 residues. The CDR3 nucleotides read TGTGCAAGTCGCCTACTAGGCTACGAGCAGTACTTC. This codes for CASRLLGYEQYF.

The gene calls are TRBV5-1 and TRBJ1-1; D uncertain. The germline V gene encodes CDR1 SGHRS and CDR2 YFSETQ. The CDR3 is made up of 13 amino acids. V was clipped by 6 bases and J by 4 bases, with 13 bases between them. The CDR3 loop is CASTTTPGTEAFF. For the CDR3, the DNA is TGCGCCAGCACCACCACGCCGGGCACTGAAGCTTTCTTT.

This clone has a handful of counts. The rearrangement joins TRBV11-2 to TRBJ2-7, with 12 nucleotides matching TRBD2. Trimming at V came to 5 bases and at J to 3 bases, leaving 5 bases not matched to a gene. The CDR3 spans 15 residues. Germline-derived CDR1 and CDR2 are SGHAT and FQNNGV. The CDR3 is CASSILAGGLYEQYF. Written as DNA, the CDR3 is TGTGCCAGCAGCATCCTAGCGGGGGGGCTCTACGAGCAGTACTTC. Full variable domain (missing parts from reference TRBV11-2 and TRBJ2-7): EAGVAQSPRYKIIEKRQSVAFWCNPISGHATLYWYQQILGQGPKLLIQFQNNGVVDDSQLPKDRFSAERLKGVDSTLKIQPAKLEDSAVYLCASSILAGGLYEQYFGPGTRLTVT.

The gene calls are TRBV19 and TRBJ1-1, with 7 bases that match TRBD1. V lost 10 bases, J lost 3 bases, and 20 bases stayed unmatched. The CDR3 sequence is 17 residues long. Germline V gene sequence: CDR1 LNHDA, CDR2 SQIVND (reference sequence). The CDR3 reads CATSRLLTGFLYTEAFF. In DNA form, the CDR3 reads TGTGCCACCTCACGTCTTTTGACAGGGTTTTTGTACACTGAAGCTTTCTTT.

This sequence joins TRBV24-1 and TRBJ2-2; D call uncertain. CDR3 length: 11 amino acids. V was shortened by 8 bases and J by 3 bases, with 3 bases between the two germline ends. CDR1 and CDR2 (germline): KGHDR, SFDVKD. CDR3 region: CATTDTGELFF. The CDR3 DNA reads as TGTGCCACCACTGACACCGGGGAGCTGTTTTTT.

The chain uses TRBV6-5 and TRBJ2-5, with 7 bases identical to TRBD1. Germline CDR1 MNHEY, CDR2 SVGAGI. The CDR3 runs 15 residues. In DNA form, the CDR3 reads TGTGCTAGCCGACGGGACAGTCGGTACCAAGAGACCCAGTACTTC. Protein product: CASRRDSRYQETQYF.